This is a list of T cell receptor beta chains from one sample in a study of OX40 agonist ivuxolimab in advanced cancers. The method was immunoSEQ multiplex PCR; TCRdb's version includes in-frame clones alone and lacks a portion of them. The table lists about 50,000 clones, about 93% of them singletons, with 15% to 20% in the top ten. The material was CD4+ or CD8+ T cells sorted from blood, obtained in a trial of the OX40 agonist ivuxolimab. The receptors shown here come from an adult with an advanced solid tumor such as melanoma, head and neck, liver or kidney cancer. Each CDR3 is given with its conserved first and last residue. A D gene is named only where the DNA matches it firmly. Not all rows give a size; the values are once, few, many and, for expanded clones, a class.

V gene: TRBV5-6; clone size: -; CDR3 length: 14; J gene: TRBJ1-3; D gene: -; CDR3 protein: CASSYQNSGNTIYF; CDR3 DNA: TGTGCCAGCAGCTACCAAAACTCTGGAAACACCATATATTTT
V gene: TRBV7-8; clone size: once; CDR3 length: 17; J gene: TRBJ1-5; D gene: -; CDR3 protein: CASSFRRAGNQNQPQHF; CDR3 DNA: TGTGCCAGCAGCTTTCGCAGGGCCGGTAACCAAAATCAGCCCCAGCATTTT
V gene: TRBV6-5; clone size: -; CDR3 length: 14; J gene: TRBJ2-7; D gene: TRBD1; CDR3 protein: CASSEDRGSYEQYF; CDR3 DNA: TGTGCCAGCAGCGAGGACAGGGGCTCCTACGAGCAGTACTTC
V gene: TRBV14; clone size: -; CDR3 length: 19; J gene: TRBJ1-5; D gene: TRBD1; CDR3 protein: CASSHWYEGTEPSNQPQHF; CDR3 DNA: TGTGCCAGCAGCCATTGGTACGAAGGGACAGAGCCTAGCAATCAGCCCCAGCATTTT
V gene: TRBV15; clone size: -; CDR3 length: 13; J gene: TRBJ2-7; D gene: -; CDR3 protein: CATNHRTADEQYF; CDR3 DNA: TGTGCCACCAATCATCGGACTGCGGATGAGCAGTACTTC
V gene: TRBV5-6; clone size: -; CDR3 length: 14; J gene: TRBJ1-3; D gene: -; CDR3 protein: CASSWTASGNTIYF; CDR3 DNA: TGTGCCAGCAGCTGGACGGCCTCTGGAAACACCATATATTTT
V gene: TRBV7-6; clone size: few; CDR3 length: 14; J gene: TRBJ2-7; D gene: TRBD2; CDR3 protein: CASSLLREGYEQYF; CDR3 DNA: TGTGCCAGCAGCTTATTACGGGAGGGGTACGAGCAGTACTTC
V gene: TRBV5-1; clone size: -; CDR3 length: 15; J gene: TRBJ2-7; D gene: -; CDR3 protein: CASSLVDRAEGEQYF; CDR3 DNA: TGCGCCAGCAGCTTGGTAGACCGGGCGGAGGGCGAGCAGTACTTC
V gene: TRBV5-4; clone size: -; CDR3 length: 12; J gene: TRBJ1-2; D gene: -; CDR3 protein: CATFTLSYGYTF; CDR3 DNA: TGTGCCACCTTTACCCTCTCCTATGGCTACACCTTC
V gene: TRBV6-1; clone size: -; CDR3 length: 14; J gene: TRBJ1-2; D gene: TRBD1; CDR3 protein: CASSELGTGAGYTF; CDR3 DNA: TGTGCCAGCAGTGAGTTGGGGACAGGGGCTGGCTACACCTTC
V gene: TRBV28; clone size: -; CDR3 length: 15; J gene: TRBJ2-7; D gene: -; CDR3 protein: CASSSSGWESYEQYF; CDR3 DNA: TGTGCCAGCAGTTCGTCAGGGTGGGAGTCCTACGAGCAGTACTTC
V gene: TRBV4-3; clone size: -; CDR3 length: 17; J gene: TRBJ1-2; D gene: -; CDR3 protein: CASSQDRGRTQAYGYTF; CDR3 DNA: TGCGCCAGCAGCCAAGATAGAGGGCGAACCCAGGCCTATGGCTACACCTTC
V gene: TRBV28; clone size: -; CDR3 length: 15; J gene: TRBJ2-1; D gene: -; CDR3 protein: CASSLPRTEGNEQFF; CDR3 DNA: TGTGCCAGCAGCTTACCCCGGACGGAGGGCAATGAGCAGTTCTTC
V gene: TRBV5-6; clone size: -; CDR3 length: 14; J gene: TRBJ2-7; D gene: TRBD1; CDR3 protein: CASSFGQGSYEQYF; CDR3 DNA: TGTGCCAGCAGCTTTGGACAGGGTTCCTACGAGCAGTACTTC
V gene: TRBV6-1; clone size: -; CDR3 length: 15; J gene: TRBJ2-6; D gene: -; CDR3 protein: CASSEAGAGANVLTF; CDR3 DNA: TGTGCCAGCAGTGAAGCGGGAGCTGGGGCCAACGTCCTGACTTTC
V gene: TRBV19; clone size: few; CDR3 length: 13; J gene: TRBJ1-1; D gene: -; CDR3 protein: CASSTPWNTEAFF; CDR3 DNA: TGTGCCAGTAGTACTCCGTGGAACACTGAAGCTTTCTTT
V gene: TRBV6-1; clone size: -; CDR3 length: 16; J gene: TRBJ2-7; D gene: -; CDR3 protein: CASSENERTLFYEQYF; CDR3 DNA: TGTGCCAGCAGTGAAAACGAAAGAACCCTATTCTACGAGCAGTACTTC
V gene: TRBV5-4; clone size: -; CDR3 length: 13; J gene: TRBJ2-7; D gene: TRBD2; CDR3 protein: CASSKSGSGEQYF; CDR3 DNA: TGTGCCAGCAGCAAAAGCGGGAGTGGCGAGCAGTACTTC
V gene: TRBV15; clone size: -; CDR3 length: 13; J gene: TRBJ2-4; D gene: -; CDR3 protein: CATRGDSDNIQYF; CDR3 DNA: TGTGCCACCAGGGGGGACTCGGACAACATTCAGTACTTC
V gene: TRBV28; clone size: -; CDR3 length: 14; J gene: TRBJ1-1; D gene: TRBD1; CDR3 protein: CASSFWQGGTEAFF; CDR3 DNA: TGTGCCAGCAGTTTCTGGCAGGGGGGAACTGAAGCTTTCTTT
V gene: TRBV19; clone size: -; CDR3 length: 17; J gene: TRBJ2-2; D gene: TRBD2; CDR3 protein: CASSWPLAGENTGELFF; CDR3 DNA: TGTGCCAGTAGCTGGCCTCTAGCGGGAGAAAACACCGGGGAGCTGTTTTTT
V gene: TRBV9; clone size: -; CDR3 length: 12; J gene: TRBJ2-5; D gene: -; CDR3 protein: CASSVDGETQYF; CDR3 DNA: TGTGCCAGCAGCGTGGACGGGGAGACCCAGTACTTC
V gene: TRBV7-9; clone size: few; CDR3 length: 12; J gene: TRBJ2-2; D gene: -; CDR3 protein: CASSLGAGELFF; CDR3 DNA: TGTGCCAGCAGCTTAGGAGCGGGGGAGCTGTTTTTT
V gene: TRBV28; clone size: -; CDR3 length: 14; J gene: TRBJ1-1; D gene: -; CDR3 protein: CASSLRSWSGSPFF; CDR3 DNA: TGTGCCAGCAGTTTAAGGTCTTGGAGCGGTTCTCCTTTCTTT
V gene: TRBV7-2; clone size: -; CDR3 length: 14; J gene: TRBJ2-5; D gene: TRBD1; CDR3 protein: CASSPGQVLETQYF; CDR3 DNA: TGTGCCAGCAGCCCGGGACAGGTTCTAGAGACCCAGTACTTC
V gene: TRBV4-2; clone size: -; CDR3 length: 16; J gene: TRBJ2-7; D gene: TRBD1; CDR3 protein: CASSQDGQGDSYEQYF; CDR3 DNA: TGTGCCAGCAGCCAAGATGGACAGGGGGACTCCTACGAGCAGTACTTC
V gene: TRBV6-5; clone size: once; CDR3 length: 14; J gene: TRBJ2-3; D gene: -; CDR3 protein: CASTLTPSTDTQYF; CDR3 DNA: TGTGCCAGCACCCTTACTCCTAGCACAGATACGCAGTATTTT
V gene: TRBV29-1; clone size: -; CDR3 length: 14; J gene: TRBJ2-4; D gene: -; CDR3 protein: CSVPSSFGENIQYF; CDR3 DNA: TGCAGCGTTCCGTCTTCCTTTGGGGAAAACATTCAGTACTTC
V gene: TRBV27; clone size: -; CDR3 length: 13; J gene: TRBJ2-1; D gene: -; CDR3 protein: CARTDLSYNEQFF; CDR3 DNA: TGTGCCAGAACGGACCTCTCCTACAATGAGCAGTTCTTC
V gene: TRBV19; clone size: -; CDR3 length: 15; J gene: TRBJ1-5; D gene: TRBD1; CDR3 protein: CASSITGGYRQPQHF; CDR3 DNA: TGTGCCAGTAGCATAACAGGGGGCTATAGACAGCCCCAGCATTTT